This TCR beta chain was profiled in a study of T cell changes during pregnancy in multiple sclerosis. The protocol was immunoSEQ multiplex PCR, while the TCRdb copy is restricted to in-frame clones and leaves out a portion. The top ten hold about 1.6% of the sample, which has over 100,000 clones, 92% seen once. This CDR3 contains 15 residues. Germline loops: CDR1 MNHEY, CDR2 SVGAGI. Deletions cut 6 bases from V and 4 bases from J, with 18 bases between. The TCR originated in a female donor with multiple sclerosis, enrolled in a pregnancy study. The sample was peripheral blood, taken in the third trimester of pregnancy. The chain has TRBV6-5 and TRBJ1-1; D gene uncertain. CDR3 bases: TGTGCCAGCAGCCAAAACCTTGGGAGGTCCACTGAAGCTTTCTTT. Encoded protein: CASSQNLGRSTEAFF.